The 20 T cell receptor beta chains listed next were all sequenced from one sample in a study of blood T cell repertoires in COVID-19. The protocol was immunoSEQ multiplex PCR, while the TCRdb copy is restricted to in-frame clones and leaves out a portion. This table has about 45,000 clones, about nine tenths appearing once. Material for sequencing was peripheral blood. All receptors come from an elderly woman in a cohort sampled during active or convalescent COVID-19.

This chain uses TRBV27 with TRBJ1-6, with 10 nucleotides matching TRBD1. The germline CDR1 and CDR2 sequences are MNHEY and SMNVEV (reference sequence). The CDR3 runs 15 residues. V gave up 6 bases and J gave up 8 bases; unmatched junction bases: 7. In nucleotides, the CDR3 is TGTGCCAGCAGAAAAGACAGGGGGCTGTATTCACCCCTCCACTTT. Translation gives CASRKDRGLYSPLHF.

The chain employs TRBV9 and TRBJ2-5; 7 nucleotides match TRBD1. This CDR3 is built from 13 residues. Germline CDR1 and CDR2: SGDLS and YYNGEE. Germline trimming cut 4 bases from V and 3 bases from J; bases unmatched to any gene: 3. CDR3 bases: TGTGCCAGCAGCAGGGACAGTGAAGAGACCCAGTACTTC. It codes for CASSRDSEETQYF.

V and J are TRBV6-5 and TRBJ1-5; TRBD1 might be the D (5 bases). CDR1 is MNHEY and CDR2 is SVGAGI in the germline V gene. V lost 0 bases to trimming and J lost 0 bases, with 6 bases between them. The CDR3 has 15 amino acids. In nucleotides, the CDR3 is TGTGCCAGCAGTTACTCCCAGGGTAGCAATCAGCCCCAGCATTTT. Translation gives CASSYSQGSNQPQHF.

The CDR3 region is CASSYRTGGAYGYTF. CDR3 DNA sequence: TGTGCCAGCAGTTACCGTACAGGGGGAGCATATGGCTACACCTTC. V gene TRBV6-6 combines with J gene TRBJ1-2; 8 nucleotides line up with TRBD1. The J segment lost 5 bases and the V segment lost 2 bases, leaving 7 bases of the junction unmatched. Germline V gives CDR1 MNHNY, CDR2 SVGAGI (reference sequence). CDR3 size: 15 residues.

The chain is built from TRBV4-1 and TRBJ2-1; TRBD1 matches 10 bases. CDR1 is MGHRA, CDR2 YSYEKL, per germline. The trim removed 0 bases at V and 4 bases at J, leaving 6 bases unmatched. CDR3 size: 17 residues. The CDR3 bases are TGCGCCAGCAGCCAAGAGTGGACAGGGGGATCTTACAATGAGCAGTTCTTC. Its protein product is CASSQEWTGGSYNEQFF.

This clone was found a few times. The chain links TRBV5-4 to TRBJ1-5, with D unresolved. Germline CDR1 and CDR2: SGHNT and YYREEE (reference sequence). The CDR3 runs to 14 residues. V gave up 5 bases and J gave up 3 bases, with 12 bases separating them. The CDR3 reads CASSQAGDNQPQHF. CDR3 bases: TGTGCCAGCAGTCAGGCCGGGGACAATCAGCCCCAGCATTTT.

This clone showed up just once. This chain links TRBV11-2 with TRBJ2-1; 7 nucleotides match TRBD1. This CDR3 has 15 amino acids. Germline CDR1 reads SGHAT; CDR2 reads FQNNGV. The V gene end was trimmed by 2 bases and the J gene end by 7 bases; junction bases not matched to a gene: 8. CDR3 bases: TGTGCCAGCAGCTTATTCGAGGGGGCGCAGAATGAGCAGTTCTTC. Translation gives CASSLFEGAQNEQFF.

The chain couples TRBV2 to TRBJ1-6; D is undetermined. The CDR3 has 13 amino acids. Trimming took off 3 bases at V and 11 bases at J, with 11 bases between the two ends. Germline values: CDR1 SNHLY, CDR2 FYNNEI. CDR3 DNA: TGTGCCAGCAGTGACTTGCCGGAGGCACCCCTCCACTTT. Translating it yields CASSDLPEAPLHF.

The genes are TRBV5-4 and TRBJ1-2; D ambiguous. CDR3 length equals 13 residues. CDR1 and CDR2 from the germline V gene are SGHNT and YYREEE (reference sequence). Trimming removed 2 bases from V and 2 bases from J, with 7 bases in between. DNA for the CDR3: TGTGCCAGCAGCTTAAGCCTGAACTATGGCTACACCTTC. As protein: CASSLSLNYGYTF.

The chain links TRBV5-1 to TRBJ2-1, with unresolved D. Germline V gene lookup returns CDR1 SGHRS and CDR2 YFSETQ. V was trimmed by 4 bases and J by 0 bases, leaving 8 bases between them. The CDR3 covers 14 residues. In DNA, the CDR3 is TGCGCCAGCAGCGCGGCCTCCTCCTACAATGAGCAGTTCTTC. Its translation: CASSAASSYNEQFF. Supplemented by reference TRBV5-1 and TRBJ2-1, the full variable domain reads KAGVTQTPRYLIKTRGQQVTLSCSPISGHRSVSWYQQTPGQGLQFLFEYFSETQRNKGNFPGRFSGRQFSNSRSEMNVSTLELGDSALYLCASSAASSYNEQFFGPGTRLTVL.

The chain employs TRBV6-1 and TRBJ1-2, with a weak D call TRBD1 (5 bases). CDR1 is MNHNS and CDR2 is SASEGT in the germline V gene. The V end was cut by 2 bases, the J end by 7 bases, with 11 bases between. There are 13 residues in the CDR3. The chain's CDR3 is CASSEYGGGGYTF. As DNA, the CDR3 is TGTGCCAGCAGTGAATATGGGGGAGGTGGCTACACCTTC.

The chain couples TRBV5-1 to TRBJ1-1, with 9 bases identical to TRBD1. Germline lookup yields CDR1 SGHRS and CDR2 YFSETQ. With 3 bases clipped from V and 7 bases from J, the junction kept 10 bases outside the gene matches. The CDR3 sequence is 15 residues long. CDR3: CASSSGTGTKFEAFF. The DNA for the CDR3 is TGCGCCAGCAGCTCCGGGACAGGGACCAAATTTGAAGCTTTCTTT.

This clone was seen a handful of times. The chain couples TRBV29-1 to TRBJ2-3; 7 positions agree with TRBD1. The CDR3 has 14 residues. Looked up from germline, CDR1 is SQVTM and CDR2 is ANQGSEA. The J segment lost 1 base and the V segment lost 6 bases, leaving 7 bases of the junction unmatched. CDR3 amino acids: CSVARQGGTDTQYF. The CDR3, as DNA: TGCAGCGTCGCAAGACAGGGAGGCACAGATACGCAGTATTTT.

CDR3 region: CASSPRTGAHGNEQFF. The CDR3 DNA reads TGTGCCAGCAGCCCCCGGACAGGGGCACACGGCAATGAGCAGTTCTTC. The rearrangement joins TRBV6-6 to TRBJ2-1; 9 positions match TRBD1. The CDR3 runs 16 residues. The germline CDR1 and CDR2 sequences are MNHNY and SVGAGI (reference sequence). Losses at the gene ends were 6 bases for V and 6 bases for J; bases not matched to a gene: 12.

This chain uses TRBV10-2 with TRBJ2-5, with 10 positions matching TRBD2. The length of the CDR3 is 13 residues. The J segment lost 4 bases and the V segment lost 7 bases, leaving 3 bases of the junction unmatched. CDR1 is WSHSY, CDR2 SAAADI, per germline. Here the CDR3 DNA reads TGCGCCAGCATGCCTAGCGGGGGAGAGACCCAGTACTTC. Residues: CASMPSGGETQYF.

The chain uses TRBV20-1 and TRBJ2-7, with 7 bases fitting TRBD1. J was trimmed by 0 bases and V by 3 bases; bases with no gene match: 8. The CDR3 sequence is 15 residues long. CDR1 DFQATT and CDR2 SNEGSKA come from the germline V gene (reference sequence). CDR3 sequence reads: CSASDRATSSYEQYF. The CDR3, as DNA: TGCAGTGCTAGTGACAGGGCTACAAGCTCCTACGAGCAGTACTTC.

This sequence joins TRBV29-1 and TRBJ2-1, with TRBD1 identical over 10 bases. The CDR3 covers 14 residues. Trimming cost V 7 bases and J 3 bases; bases outside gene matches: 6. Germline V gene sequence: CDR1 SQVTM, CDR2 ANQGSEA. DNA of the CDR3: TGCAGCGGGAACCGGGACAGGGGCTACAATGAGCAGTTCTTC. This gives the protein CSGNRDRGYNEQFF.

The chain recombines TRBV6-5 with TRBJ1-1, with a possible D match to TRBD1 (5 bases). Germline loops: CDR1 MNHEY, CDR2 SVGAGI. Trimming removed 7 bases at V and 0 bases at J, with 12 bases between. The length of the CDR3 is 14 residues. CDR3 sequence (DNA): TGTGCCAGCACCGCGACAGCTTTGAACACTGAAGCTTTCTTT. Protein sequence: CASTATALNTEAFF.

The chain recombines TRBV7-9 with TRBJ2-1, with 7 positions matching TRBD2. The CDR3 consists of 13 residues. Trimming cost V 4 bases and J 10 bases; bases outside gene matches: 7. Germline loops: CDR1 SEHNR, CDR2 FQNEAQ (reference sequence). As DNA, the CDR3 is TGTGCCAGCAGCTCTCGACTAGCCGGGGAGCAGTTCTTC. Residues: CASSSRLAGEQFF. Full variable domain (remainder filled in from reference TRBV7-9 and TRBJ2-1): DTGVSQNPRHKITKRGQNVTFRCDPISEHNRLYWYRQTLGQGPEFLTYFQNEAQLEKSRLLSDRFSAERPKGSFSTLEIQRTEQGDSAMYLCASSSRLAGEQFFGPGTRLTVL.

This clone occurred once. This chain links TRBV29-1 with TRBJ1-1; 7 positions match TRBD1. Germline-derived CDR1 and CDR2 are SQVTM and ANQGSEA. J gave up 5 bases and V 4 bases, and 7 bases lay outside the gene matches. This CDR3 region has 13 residues. The chain's CDR3 is CSVGVGGGTEAFF. CDR3 DNA: TGCAGCGTTGGGGTAGGGGGCGGGACTGAAGCTTTCTTT.